Sequencing of this TCR beta chain was carried out in a study of T cells in Graves' hyperthyroidism and ophthalmopathy. Whole-study context: Blood from the periphery was taken at initial diagnosis, before any treatment.

General study points: Onset of ophthalmopathy came a median approximately 6.5 months after the model predicted it.

Trimming shortened V by 5 bases and J by 4 bases, and 20 bases separated the two germline ends. The CDR3 is made up of 17 amino acids. Germline V lookup: CDR1 SGHVS, CDR2 FNYEAQ. With respect to this clonotype: Its antigen remains unidentified.

Researchers took RNA transcripts and amplified the TCR beta CDR3 regions from them. HTBI primers were the set used in a first-round RT-PCR of the TCR CDR3. TCRdb reprocessed the multiplex PCR reads via MiXCR and lists one record per CDR3 protein. This table has some 490,000 distinct CDR3 sequences, 20% to 25% appearing once. Sequenced material: blood. The receptor's source is a woman aged 70-85 years with Graves' ophthalmopathy. V is TRBV7-6 and J is TRBJ2-2; perhaps TRBD2 as D (6 bases). In DNA form, the CDR3 reads TGTGCCAGCAGCCACCCCGGGGGAACTGACAGCACCGGGGAGCTGTTTTTT. Translated, it gives CASSHPGGTDSTGELFF.